The 31 T cell receptor beta chains below come from one sample, sequenced in a study of beta chain features in type 1 diabetes. Study-wide results and limits: Shorter TCRB CDR3s, moderately but significantly so, marked every one of the four CD4+ subsets in Type 1 diabetes patients.

The investigators reverse transcribed all of the isolated RNA, so they sequenced expressed TCRB transcripts. Method: immunoSEQ multiplex PCR; TCRdb's copy keeps in-frame clones and lacks some. The table shows some 290,000 clones, with roughly 13% occurring only once. These receptors' targets are unknown. The sequenced sample was naive CD4+ T cells from blood. All receptors derive from a young man with type 1 diabetes.

This clone occurred a few times. CDR3: CASSVPKSSGNTIYF. CDR3 sequence (DNA): TGTGCCAGCAGTGTTCCTAAGAGCTCTGGAAACACCATATATTTT. V usage is TRBV2 and J usage is TRBJ1-3; D is unclear. The CDR3 totals 15 residues. Germline V gene sequence: CDR1 SNHLY, CDR2 FYNNEI. The V and J ends lost 4 bases and 0 bases respectively, with 10 bases between them.

The sample holds a few counts of this clone. The rearrangement joins TRBV29-1 to TRBJ1-1; TRBD1 matches at 7 bases. Germline V gives CDR1 SQVTM, CDR2 ANQGSEA. After removal of 3 bases from V and 1 base from J, the junction contained 2 bases not matched to a gene. CDR3 length: 13 residues. Here the CDR3 DNA reads TGCAGCGTTGATACAGGGGCGAACACTGAAGCTTTCTTT. Translation: CSVDTGANTEAFF.

This chain links TRBV7-8 with TRBJ1-1, with D possibly TRBD1 on 5 matching bases. The CDR3 is made up of 15 amino acids. V was trimmed by 0 bases and J by 7 bases, leaving 15 bases between them. Germline assignment: CDR1 SGHVS and CDR2 FQNEAQ. The CDR3 loop is CASSLAGAAPGEAFF. Written as DNA, the CDR3 is TGTGCCAGCAGCTTAGCTGGGGCAGCTCCCGGTGAAGCTTTCTTT.

V and J are TRBV9 and TRBJ2-7; D is unclear. Per germline, CDR1 SGDLS and CDR2 YYNGEE. The CDR3 consists of 14 residues. The V end was cut by 7 bases, the J end by 5 bases, with 19 bases between. The CDR3 reads CASANLQRYDEQYF. DNA of the CDR3: TGTGCCAGCGCGAATCTCCAGCGATACGACGAGCAGTACTTC.

This sequence joins TRBV18 and TRBJ1-1, with D unclear. Trimming removed 1 base at V and 4 bases at J, with 10 bases between. The germline gives CDR1 KGHSH, CDR2 LQKENI. The CDR3 consists of 14 residues. CDR3 coding DNA: TGTGCCAGCTCACCACGACCAGACTCCACTGAAGCTTTCTTT. Encoded protein: CASSPRPDSTEAFF.

This chain links TRBV7-8 with TRBJ2-1, with TRBD2 matching 9 bases. V trimming: 3 bases; J trimming: 3 bases; junction bases outside the gene matches: 6. Germline V CDR1 and CDR2: SGHVS, FQNEAQ. This CDR3 spans 16 amino acids. The CDR3 here is CASSFLSSGVYNEQFF. CDR3 in DNA: TGTGCCAGCAGCTTTTTATCTAGCGGGGTCTACAATGAGCAGTTCTTC.

This clone was recorded a few times. The V call is TRBV7-9, the J call TRBJ2-7; 8 bases agree with TRBD1. The CDR3 has 17 amino acids. CDR1 and CDR2 (germline): SEHNR, FQNEAQ (reference sequence). Trimming at V came to 1 base and at J to 2 bases, leaving 10 bases not matched to a gene. CDR3 bases: TGTGCCAGCAGCTTAGGGGGACAGGCGAAACCTACCTACGAGCAGTACTTC. Protein product: CASSLGGQAKPTYEQYF.

The CDR3, as DNA: TGTGCCAGCAGTCCAACCGGACAGGGGAACTATGGCTACACCTTC. Protein sequence: CASSPTGQGNYGYTF. The J gene is TRBJ1-2, the V gene TRBV27; TRBD1 aligns across 9 bases. V lost 5 bases, J lost 2 bases, and 6 bases stayed unmatched. CDR1 is MNHEY and CDR2 is SMNVEV in the germline V gene (reference sequence). This CDR3 region has 15 residues.

This sequence joins TRBV4-1 and TRBJ2-1, with TRBD2 identical over 7 bases. This CDR3 is built from 19 residues. The germline CDR1 and CDR2 sequences are MGHRA and YSYEKL. The V and J ends lost 0 bases and 4 bases, in that order; junction bases with no gene match: 15. The CDR3 bases are TGCGCCAGCAGCCAAGATCGGGTGACTAGCCCCTTTACTTACAATGAGCAGTTCTTC. Encoded protein: CASSQDRVTSPFTYNEQFF.

This clone was counted a single time. The V call is TRBV27, the J call TRBJ2-4; D might be TRBD1 (5 bases). The germline CDR1 and CDR2 sequences are MNHEY and SMNVEV (reference sequence). V was pared by 0 bases and J by 8 bases, with 11 bases between. The CDR3 is 14 amino acids. The CDR3 DNA is TGTGCCAGCAGTTTATCCCCAGGGCTCGACATTCAGTACTTC. This encodes CASSLSPGLDIQYF.

The CDR3 region is CASSLGSGGQSSQYF. In nucleotides, the CDR3 is TGCGCCAGCAGCTTGGGATCGGGGGGCCAATCCTCCCAGTACTTC. The rearrangement joins TRBV5-1 to TRBJ2-7; possible D gene TRBD2, 7 bases. The germline gives CDR1 SGHRS, CDR2 YFSETQ. Trimming cost V 0 bases and J 10 bases, with 20 bases left between them. This CDR3 has 15 residues. Filled out from reference TRBV5-1 and TRBJ2-7, the complete variable domain reads KAGVTQTPRYLIKTRGQQVTLSCSPISGHRSVSWYQQTPGQGLQFLFEYFSETQRNKGNFPGRFSGRQFSNSRSEMNVSTLELGDSALYLCASSLGSGGQSSQYFGPGTRLTVT.

The chain is built from TRBV30 and TRBJ2-5; D gene ambiguous. The DNA end is more similar to TRBJ2-7, so the J call may be wrong. The length of the CDR3 is 11 residues. The germline V gene encodes CDR1 GTSNPN and CDR2 SVGIG (reference sequence). The CDR3 reads CAWSVLYEQYF. For the CDR3, the DNA is TGTGCCTGGAGTGTACTCTACGAGCAGTACTTC.

V usage is TRBV18 and J usage is TRBJ1-2, with D possibly being TRBD1 (6 bases). V was trimmed by 6 bases and J by 4 bases, leaving 15 bases between them. Germline V gene lookup returns CDR1 KGHSH and CDR2 LQKENI. The CDR3 covers 14 residues. The CDR3 DNA reads as TGTGCCAGCTCCGCCGGGACACATGTCTATGGCTACACCTTC. The encoded protein is CASSAGTHVYGYTF.

This clone was counted a few times. The chain carries TRBV7-8 and TRBJ2-1; 12 nucleotides align to TRBD2. The V gene's germline CDR1 is SGHVS and CDR2 FQNEAQ. The CDR3 spans 18 residues. With 5 bases clipped from V and 3 bases from J, the junction kept 11 bases outside the gene matches. The CDR3 sequence: CASSPGGGLAGLYNEQFF. DNA for the CDR3: TGTGCCAGCAGCCCGGGCGGTGGACTAGCGGGACTCTACAATGAGCAGTTCTTC.

The chain recombines TRBV5-4 with TRBJ2-1, with 9 bases fitting TRBD2. CDR1 and CDR2 (germline): SGHNT, YYREEE (reference sequence). V was clipped by 0 bases and J by 8 bases; unmatched bases: 9. This CDR3 has 16 amino acids. The CDR3 DNA follows: TGTGCCAGCAGCTTGGGGGTGGGACTAGCTGGCGATGAGCAGTTCTTC. Translating gives CASSLGVGLAGDEQFF.

A few counts support this clone. The chain employs TRBV25-1 and TRBJ2-7; D is perhaps TRBD1 (6 bases). V was cut by 4 bases and J by 2 bases, with 9 bases left in between. This CDR3 contains 13 residues. The germline V gene has CDR1 MGHDK and CDR2 SYGVNS. As DNA, the CDR3 is TGTGCCAGCAGTGCAACAGGGACCTACGAGCAGTACTTC. Translating it yields CASSATGTYEQYF.

The chain carries TRBV18 and TRBJ1-1, with TRBD1 matching over 8 bases. J lost 3 bases, V lost 1 base, and 7 bases had no gene match. Germline V gives CDR1 KGHSH, CDR2 LQKENI. This CDR3 is built from 16 residues. The CDR3 DNA is TGTGCCAGCTCACCACGAGACAGGGGAGGGGACACTGAAGCTTTCTTT. Protein sequence: CASSPRDRGGDTEAFF.

This chain connects TRBV19 to TRBJ1-2; a possible D gene is TRBD1 (5 bases). Trimming stripped 3 bases from V and 8 bases from J, with 10 bases between. CDR1 is LNHDA and CDR2 is SQIVND in the germline V gene (reference sequence). The CDR3 totals 12 residues. The CDR3 DNA reads as TGTGCCAGTAGTATTGCAGGGAACGGCTACACCTTC. It encodes CASSIAGNGYTF.

The chain recombines TRBV6-1 with TRBJ1-1; 7 bases line up with TRBD1. V trimming: 4 bases; J trimming: 4 bases; junction bases outside the gene matches: 6. Germline V CDR1 and CDR2: MNHNS, SASEGT. The CDR3 consists of 14 residues. CDR3: CASSGGQLSTEAFF. The CDR3 nucleotides are TGTGCCAGCAGTGGGGGACAGCTTAGCACTGAAGCTTTCTTT.

This clone was found a few times. V gene TRBV5-8 combines with J gene TRBJ2-7; D is undetermined. This CDR3 contains 12 residues. Germline V CDR1 and CDR2: SGHTS, YDEGEE. Trimming took 2 bases from V and 4 from J, leaving 7 bases between them. CDR3 bases: TGTGCCAGCAGCTTACAGAGATACGAGCAGTACTTC. Its translation is CASSLQRYEQYF.

The chain joins TRBV6-1 to TRBJ2-7, with 9 nucleotides matching TRBD1. The CDR3 contains 15 residues. Trimming at V came to 6 bases and at J to 3 bases, leaving 9 bases not matched to a gene. CDR1 is MNHNS, CDR2 SASEGT, per germline. Here the CDR3 reads CASRREDRGIYEQYF. CDR3 nucleotides: TGTGCCAGCAGGCGAGAGGACAGGGGTATCTACGAGCAGTACTTC.

The gene calls are TRBV5-1 and TRBJ2-1; 7 bases fit TRBD1. Germline V gene data show CDR1 as SGHRS and CDR2 as YFSETQ. Unmatched junction bases numbered 6, after V lost 2 bases and J lost 4 bases. The CDR3 covers 15 residues. The CDR3 region has the DNA TGCGCCAGCAGCTTAAACAGGGGATTTTACAATGAGCAGTTCTTC. Translated, it gives CASSLNRGFYNEQFF.

The chain carries TRBV29-1 and TRBJ2-3; D is unresolved. This CDR3 spans 14 amino acids. V shed 1 base and J shed 1 base, with 9 bases lying between them. The V gene's germline CDR1 is SQVTM and CDR2 ANQGSEA. CDR3 region: CSVEGSLRTDTQYF. For the CDR3, the DNA is TGCAGCGTTGAAGGGAGTCTCCGCACAGATACGCAGTATTTT.

In its sample, this clone was seen a few times. The V and J genes are TRBV4-2 and TRBJ1-2; maybe TRBD1 (5 bases). Germline V gene data show CDR1 as LGHNA and CDR2 as YNFKEQ. The V gene lost 0 bases and the J gene lost 4 bases, with 15 bases spanning the gap. This CDR3 spans 16 amino acids. In nucleotides, the CDR3 is TGTGCCAGCAGCCAAGATGCCAGGGAAAGGCCCTATGGCTACACCTTC. Its translation is CASSQDARERPYGYTF.

The gene calls are TRBV5-1 and TRBJ2-7; a possible D gene is TRBD2 (5 bases). The V gene lost 0 bases and the J gene lost 5 bases, with 6 bases spanning the gap. The CDR3 loop spans 12 amino acids. Per germline, CDR1 SGHRS and CDR2 YFSETQ. The DNA of the CDR3 is TGCGCCAGCAGCTTGGCGGGGAACGAGCAGTACTTC. The encoded protein is CASSLAGNEQYF.

This clone appeared a few times. The CDR3 loop is CASSLAGYTEAFF. The CDR3 coding sequence is TGTGCCAGCAGCTTAGCCGGGTACACTGAAGCTTTCTTT. The chain combines TRBV11-1 with TRBJ1-1, with no clear D. CDR1 is SGHAT and CDR2 is FQDESV in the germline V gene (reference sequence). V was cut by 0 bases and J by 3 bases, with 5 bases left in between. CDR3 size: 13 residues.

This chain uses TRBV28 with TRBJ1-1; D gene uncertain. The CDR3 extends over 12 amino acids. Germline-derived CDR1 and CDR2 are MDHEN and SYDVKM. V lost 3 bases and J lost 8, with 10 bases in between. CDR3 bases: TGTGCCAGCAGTTTCAACCGGGGAGAAGCTTTCTTT. This codes for CASSFNRGEAFF.

The chain recombines TRBV4-3 with TRBJ2-4, with 8 nucleotides matching TRBD1. The germline V gene has CDR1 LGHNA and CDR2 YSLEER. CDR3 length: 14 residues. After removal of 3 bases from V and 9 bases from J, the junction contained 7 bases not matched to a gene. In DNA, the CDR3 is TGCGCCAGCAGCCAGGGGACAGGAGAGGGCATTCAGTACTTC. Translation gives CASSQGTGEGIQYF.

This clone was seen a few times. CDR3 in amino acids: CASSLALGGTEAFF. The CDR3 DNA reads TGTGCCAGCAGCTTAGCGCTCGGGGGCACTGAAGCTTTCTTT. The J gene is TRBJ1-1, the V gene TRBV7-9, with D possibly TRBD1 on 5 matching bases. Per germline, CDR1 SEHNR and CDR2 FQNEAQ (reference sequence). Trimming took 0 bases from V and 4 from J, leaving 9 bases between them. CDR3 length: 14 amino acids.

This clone appeared a few times. The chain combines TRBV29-1 with TRBJ2-5, with 8 bases aligning to TRBD1. V gave up 0 bases and J gave up 3 bases; unmatched junction bases: 3. Germline assignment: CDR1 SQVTM and CDR2 ANQGSEA. The CDR3 sequence is 14 residues long. CDR3 protein: CSVEETDREETQYF. CDR3 nucleotides: TGCAGCGTTGAAGAGACGGACAGGGAAGAGACCCAGTACTTC.

This clone was counted a few times. J is TRBJ1-1 and V is TRBV28; TRBD1 is a possible D gene (5 bases). Germline V gives CDR1 MDHEN, CDR2 SYDVKM. Trimming removed 1 base from V and 7 bases from J, with 13 bases in between. The CDR3 runs to 14 residues. The CDR3 spells CASSLSIGGYEAFF. Written as DNA, the CDR3 is TGTGCCAGCAGTTTATCAATCGGGGGGTATGAAGCTTTCTTT.